One and the same sample provided the 23 T cell receptor beta chains below, sequenced in a study of tumour-infiltrating T cells in Burkitt lymphoma. Sequenced by immunoSEQ multiplex PCR; TCRdb stores in-frame clones only, minus some. Of several hundred clones listed, 60% to 85% were seen once; the top ten hold 22%. Material: tumor tissue. The source is a human donor with Burkitt lymphoma.

J is TRBJ2-1 and V is TRBV29-1, with D uncertain. The CDR3 loop spans 13 amino acids. V was clipped by 3 bases and J by 1 base, with 7 bases between them. Germline V lookup: CDR1 SQVTM, CDR2 ANQGSEA. The CDR3 region is CSVDTQSYNEQFF. The CDR3 DNA is TGCAGCGTTGATACGCAGTCCTACAATGAGCAGTTCTTC.

This clone was picked up one time. The V gene is TRBV9, the J gene TRBJ2-3, with 14 nucleotides matching TRBD2. CDR1 is SGDLS and CDR2 is YYNGEE in the germline V gene. The CDR3 consists of 14 residues. Germline trimming cut 3 bases from V and 6 bases from J; bases unmatched to any gene: 0. CDR3 protein: CASSGTSGRDTQYF. CDR3 coding DNA: TGTGCCAGCAGCGGGACTAGCGGGAGGGATACGCAGTATTTT.

This clone came up a few times. The gene calls are TRBV2 and TRBJ2-7; possibly TRBD2 for D (7 bases). The CDR3 covers 14 residues. V was shortened by 5 bases and J by 1 base, with 12 bases between the two germline ends. In germline, CDR1 is SNHLY, CDR2 FYNNEI. The CDR3 is CASSSGGLSYEQYF. The CDR3 DNA reads TGTGCCAGCAGTTCCGGGGGGCTATCCTACGAGCAGTACTTC.

This clone was seen only a few times. The rearrangement links TRBV5-6 to TRBJ1-2, with D perhaps TRBD1 (5 bases). The CDR3 extends over 11 amino acids. V lost 8 bases, J lost 5 bases, and 10 bases lay in between. From germline, CDR1 is SGHDT and CDR2 YYEEEE. This CDR3 is CARGGYYGYTF. In nucleotides, the CDR3 is TGTGCCAGGGGGGGGTATTATGGCTACACCTTC.

This chain connects TRBV4-1 to TRBJ1-5; a possible D gene is TRBD1 (5 bases). V was pared by 0 bases and J by 4 bases, with 10 bases between. There are 15 residues in the CDR3. Per the germline V gene, CDR1 is MGHRA and CDR2 is YSYEKL. The CDR3 reads CASSQERGVNQPQHF. The CDR3 DNA reads as TGCGCCAGCAGCCAAGAAAGGGGCGTGAATCAGCCCCAGCATTTT.

The genes are TRBV15 and TRBJ1-1; D not resolved. CDR1 LNHNV and CDR2 YYDKDF come from the germline V gene (reference sequence). The CDR3 totals 14 residues. V dropped 9 bases and J dropped 9 bases, with 23 bases sitting between them. The CDR3 DNA reads as TGTGCCACTAGCTTGGCCCCGGAGGAGGGTAAAGCTTTCTTT. Residues: CATSLAPEEGKAFF. The entire variable domain, with the rest obtained from reference TRBV15 and TRBJ1-1, is as follows: DAMVIQNPRYQVTQFGKPVTLSCSQTLNHNVMYWYQQKSSQAPKLLFHYYDKDFNNEADTPDNFQSRRPNTSFCFLDIRSPGLGDTAMYLCATSLAPEEGKAFFGQGTRLTVV.

This clone was seen a few times. V gene TRBV19 combines with J gene TRBJ1-5; perhaps TRBD1 as D (6 bases). This CDR3 region has 14 residues. From germline, CDR1 is LNHDA and CDR2 SQIVND (reference sequence). Trimming cost V 6 bases and J 3 bases, with 12 bases left between them. As DNA, the CDR3 is TGTGCCAGTAGCCCGGACAGCTACAATCAGCCCCAGCATTTT. Protein product: CASSPDSYNQPQHF. Based on the CDR3 plus reference TRBV19 and TRBJ1-5, the full variable domain is DGGITQSPKYLFRKEGQNVTLSCEQNLNHDAMYWYRQDPGQGLRLIYYSQIVNDFQKGDIAEGYSVSREKKESFPLTVTSAQKNPTAFYLCASSPDSYNQPQHFGDGTRLSIL.

V and J are TRBV2 and TRBJ2-1, with TRBD2 matching over 15 bases. The CDR3 has 16 amino acids. The germline V gene has CDR1 SNHLY and CDR2 FYNNEI. V shed 7 bases, J shed 1 base, and the junction held 2 bases outside the gene matches. The CDR3 loop is CASKGLAGGSYNEQFF. The CDR3 coding sequence is TGTGCCAGCAAGGGACTAGCGGGAGGTTCCTACAATGAGCAGTTCTTC.

V gene TRBV19 combines with J gene TRBJ1-1; D gene uncertain. V lost 3 bases, J lost 1 base, and 3 bases lay in between. Per the germline V gene, CDR1 is LNHDA and CDR2 is SQIVND (reference sequence). This CDR3 has 12 residues. The CDR3 region has the DNA TGTGCCAGTAGTATTGGGAACACTGAAGCTTTCTTT. It is translated as CASSIGNTEAFF.

This clone has just a few counts. The V call is TRBV7-9, the J call TRBJ1-4, with 8 positions matching TRBD1. The CDR3 extends over 14 amino acids. Germline V gene lookup returns CDR1 SEHNR and CDR2 FQNEAQ (reference sequence). V lost 5 bases, J lost 7 bases, and 6 bases stayed unmatched. The CDR3 here is CASSDRGNREKLFF. The CDR3 DNA sequence: TGTGCCAGCAGCGACAGGGGAAATCGTGAAAAACTGTTTTTT.

In this sample, this clone turned up once. The gene calls are TRBV6-6 and TRBJ2-5; D gene uncertain. From germline, CDR1 is MNHNY and CDR2 SVGAGI (reference sequence). This CDR3 comprises 13 residues. Trimming left V 2 bases short and J 4 bases short, with 8 bases between. CDR3 coding DNA: TGTGCCAGCAGTTACGACTCCACAGAGACCCAGTACTTC. Translated: CASSYDSTETQYF.

This rearrangement joins TRBV7-9 to TRBJ1-2; 10 bases line up with TRBD1. The CDR3 spans 16 residues. V was pared by 2 bases and J by 7 bases, with 10 bases of the junction left unmatched. Germline V gives CDR1 SEHNR, CDR2 FQNEAQ (reference sequence). The CDR3 loop reads CASSLFGDRGIGGYTF. The CDR3 DNA sequence: TGTGCCAGCAGCTTATTTGGGGACAGGGGTATCGGTGGCTACACCTTC.

The chain employs TRBV4-2 and TRBJ1-1, with TRBD1 as a possible D gene (6 bases). CDR3 length: 16 residues. The V and J ends lost 0 bases and 2 bases respectively, with 13 bases between them. Germline V gene lookup returns CDR1 LGHNA and CDR2 YNFKEQ. CDR3 DNA: TGTGCCAGCAGCCAAGAACAGGGTCTACTAAACACTGAAGCTTTCTTT. Protein product: CASSQEQGLLNTEAFF.

V usage is TRBV7-9 and J usage is TRBJ2-1; D is uncertain. Between the trimmed V and J ends, which lost 5 bases and 9 bases, there was a span of 11 bases. The length of the CDR3 is 12 residues. The germline V gene has CDR1 SEHNR and CDR2 FQNEAQ (reference sequence). The CDR3 bases are TGTGCCAGCAGCCCCCCTCCCAGTGAGCAGTTCTTC. Translated: CASSPPPSEQFF.

J is TRBJ2-3 and V is TRBV7-8; possible D gene TRBD2, 6 bases. Germline lookup yields CDR1 SGHVS and CDR2 FQNEAQ. V gave up 5 bases and J gave up 7 bases, with 13 bases separating them. The CDR3 runs 13 residues. The CDR3 bases are TGTGCCAGCAGCCCCGGGGGAAGGTATACGCAGTATTTT. It encodes CASSPGGRYTQYF.

The V gene is TRBV9, the J gene TRBJ2-2; D gene uncertain. CDR1 SGDLS and CDR2 YYNGEE come from the germline V gene. CDR3 length: 14 amino acids. V was cut by 6 bases and J by 1 base, with 10 bases left in between. As DNA, the CDR3 is TGTGCCAGCAACCTCGGAGAGAACACCGGGGAGCTGTTTTTT. Translating it yields CASNLGENTGELFF.

This sequence joins TRBV6-5 and TRBJ1-6; D unresolved. This CDR3 contains 15 residues. Trimming cost V 3 bases and J 7 bases, with 13 bases left between them. From germline, CDR1 is MNHEY and CDR2 SVGAGI. CDR3 amino acids: CASSYEGISNSPLHF. CDR3 bases: TGTGCCAGCAGTTATGAAGGGATAAGCAATTCACCCCTCCACTTT.

This sequence joins TRBV5-4 and TRBJ1-1, with D possibly matching TRBD1 (5 bases). The CDR3 extends over 15 amino acids. V lost 0 bases, J lost 0 bases, and 9 bases lay in between. Germline assignment: CDR1 SGHNT and CDR2 YYREEE (reference sequence). CDR3 in DNA: TGTGCCAGCAGCTTGGCCGAGGGGATGAACACTGAAGCTTTCTTT. Its translation: CASSLAEGMNTEAFF.

This rearrangement joins TRBV6-6 to TRBJ2-3; D perhaps matches TRBD1 (7 bases). This CDR3 comprises 14 residues. Germline V gene data show CDR1 as MNHNY and CDR2 as SVGAGI (reference sequence). Trimming stripped 7 bases from V and 9 bases from J, with 20 bases between. Here the CDR3 reads CASISRGRRTTQYF. The CDR3 region has the DNA TGTGCCAGCATCTCCAGGGGGAGGAGGACCACGCAGTATTTT.

The chain combines TRBV2 with TRBJ1-1; no clear D. This CDR3 is built from 12 residues. CDR1 and CDR2 from the germline V gene are SNHLY and FYNNEI. Trimming stripped 7 bases from V and 7 bases from J, with 13 bases between. The CDR3 DNA reads as TGTGCCAGCACCCTCCAGTCTTTTGAAGCTTTCTTT. Translating it yields CASTLQSFEAFF.

This chain links TRBV2 with TRBJ1-3; 8 bases agree with TRBD1. Germline values: CDR1 SNHLY, CDR2 FYNNEI. CDR3 length: 15 amino acids. The V gene end was trimmed by 3 bases and the J gene end by 3 bases; junction bases not matched to a gene: 4. CDR3 protein: CASSDRQGNGNTIYF. CDR3 bases: TGTGCCAGCAGTGATAGACAGGGGAATGGAAACACCATATATTTT. The full variable domain, in which reference TRBV2 and TRBJ1-3 provide the parts outside the CDR3, is EPEVTQTPSHQVTQMGQEVILRCVPISNHLYFYWYRQILGQKVEFLVSFYNNEISEKSEIFDDQFSVERPDGSNFTLKIRSTKLEDSAMYFCASSDRQGNGNTIYFGEGSWLTVV.

The chain is built from TRBV6-5 and TRBJ1-1; D is uncertain. The germline gives CDR1 MNHEY, CDR2 SVGAGI. V was clipped by 6 bases and J by 1 base, with 15 bases between them. The CDR3 loop spans 15 amino acids. This CDR3 reads CASSRVLRENTEAFF. DNA for the CDR3: TGTGCCAGCAGCCGTGTACTACGGGAGAACACTGAAGCTTTCTTT.

The chain recombines TRBV7-9 with TRBJ2-1; possible D gene TRBD2, 7 bases. Trimming pared 1 base from V and 10 bases from J, leaving 17 bases between. The germline CDR1 and CDR2 sequences are SEHNR and FQNEAQ (reference sequence). The CDR3 sequence is 15 residues long. The CDR3 is CASSLGGGESREQFF. CDR3 bases: TGTGCCAGCAGCTTAGGGGGGGGCGAGTCTAGGGAGCAGTTCTTC.